This T cell receptor beta chain emerged from a study of circulating CD8 cells and anti-PD-1 response in melanoma. Per the germline V gene, CDR1 is DFQATT and CDR2 is SNEGSKA (reference sequence). This CDR3 contains 15 residues. With V trimmed by 5 bases and J by 5 bases, 10 bases remained unmatched. Using about 15 ng of total RNA, TCR libraries were made with the QIAseq Immune Repertoire TCR panel. One entry per CDR3 protein, called by TCRdb with MiXCR from the reads. The sample includes over 600 distinct CDR3 sequences, around 8% of them seen just once. Live CD3+CD8+TCRalphabeta+ cells were sorted into four subsets by PD-1 and/or TIGIT. This clonotype was seen a few times.

The sequences come from CD8+ T cells from PBMCs, collected at baseline or after one month of anti-PD-1 therapy (not recorded which). The TCR sequence derives from a human donor with melanoma. The J gene is TRBJ1-4, the V gene TRBV20-1; TRBD1 matches 8 bases. The CDR3 spells CSAPRTGFANEKLFF. In nucleotides, the CDR3 is TGCAGTGCTCCCCGGACAGGGTTCGCCAATGAAAAACTGTTTTTT.